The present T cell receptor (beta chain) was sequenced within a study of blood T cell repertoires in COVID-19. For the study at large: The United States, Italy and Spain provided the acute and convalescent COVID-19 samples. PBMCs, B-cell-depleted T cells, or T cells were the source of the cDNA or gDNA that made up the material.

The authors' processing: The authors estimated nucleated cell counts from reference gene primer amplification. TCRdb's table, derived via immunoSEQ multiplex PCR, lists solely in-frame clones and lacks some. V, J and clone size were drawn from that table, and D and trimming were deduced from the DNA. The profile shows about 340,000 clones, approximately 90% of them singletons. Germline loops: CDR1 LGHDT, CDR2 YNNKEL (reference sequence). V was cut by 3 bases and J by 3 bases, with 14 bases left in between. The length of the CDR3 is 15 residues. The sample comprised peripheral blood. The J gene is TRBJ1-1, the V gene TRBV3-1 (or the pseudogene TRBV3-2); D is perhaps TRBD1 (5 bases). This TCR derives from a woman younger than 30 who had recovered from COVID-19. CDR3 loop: CASSHDSSDYTEAFF. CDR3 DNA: TGTGCCAGCAGCCACGACAGTTCGGATTACACTGAAGCTTTCTTT.